This passage covers 32 T cell receptor beta chains from one sample sequenced in a study of shared clonotypes between healthy human individuals. CD45RO-negative CD8 cells positively selected for CCR7 made up the naive population, which excluded terminally differentiated effector memory CD45RA+ cells. Profiled with immunoSEQ multiplex PCR; TCRdb holds only in-frame clones, not every one. The sample lists millions of clones, just over 90% occurring once. The sequenced sample was naive CD8+ T cells from PBMCs. Receptor source: a man between 18 and 35 years old in good health. Some clones in this sample may be carry-over from other donors' samples.

V is TRBV5-1 and J is TRBJ1-1, with D unresolved. The CDR3 is made up of 14 amino acids. V dropped 0 bases and J dropped 6 bases, with 12 bases sitting between them. Germline CDR1 is SGHRS and CDR2 is YFSETQ. CDR3 sequence: CASSLGSGVAEAFF. The CDR3 region has the DNA TGCGCCAGCAGCTTGGGGTCGGGCGTCGCTGAAGCTTTCTTT.

The rearrangement links TRBV4-3 to TRBJ2-2; 11 bases are a match to TRBD2. The germline CDR1 and CDR2 sequences are LGHNA and YSLEER. The junction had 7 bases not matched to a gene; V was cut back by 3 bases and J by 1 base. CDR3 size: 18 residues. The DNA of the CDR3 is TGCGCCAGCAGCCAGACACTAGCGGGAGAGGGGAACACCGGGGAGCTGTTTTTT. This translates into CASSQTLAGEGNTGELFF.

V and J are TRBV7-6 and TRBJ2-1; 10 bases map to TRBD1. CDR1 and CDR2 (germline): SGHVS, FNYEAQ. The CDR3 covers 17 residues. After removal of 1 base from V and 5 bases from J, the junction contained 8 bases not matched to a gene. For the CDR3, the DNA is TGTGCCAGCAGCTTAGATCGGGACAGGGGTTGGGACAATGAGCAGTTCTTC. Its translation: CASSLDRDRGWDNEQFF.

The V gene is TRBV7-9, the J gene TRBJ2-7; D is ambiguous. Germline loops: CDR1 SEHNR, CDR2 FQNEAQ (reference sequence). The CDR3 is 14 amino acids. V dropped 2 bases and J dropped 2 bases, with 10 bases sitting between them. The CDR3 nucleotides are TGTGCCAGCAGCTTAAGGGCAGGACCCTACGAGCAGTACTTC. It encodes CASSLRAGPYEQYF.

This clone was detected only once. The chain carries TRBV5-1 and TRBJ2-5; the match to TRBD1 covers 10 bases. The trim removed 0 bases at V and 4 bases at J, leaving 9 bases unmatched. The CDR3 has 17 residues. Germline V gene data show CDR1 as SGHRS and CDR2 as YFSETQ. DNA of the CDR3: TGCGCCAGCAGCTTGGCCCGCCGGGACAGGGGTTTAGAGACCCAGTACTTC. As protein: CASSLARRDRGLETQYF.

The chain links TRBV7-6 to TRBJ2-2; 10 nucleotides line up with TRBD2. V shed 2 bases and J 5 bases; nucleotides not matched to a gene: 2. The CDR3 is 15 residues long. Germline-derived CDR1 and CDR2 are SGHVS and FNYEAQ. For the CDR3, the DNA is TGTGCCAGCAGCTTAAAAGCGGGAGGGACCGGGGAGCTGTTTTTT. This gives the protein CASSLKAGGTGELFF.

The V call is TRBV27, the J call TRBJ2-3; D is perhaps TRBD2 (6 bases). CDR1 is MNHEY, CDR2 SMNVEV, per germline (reference sequence). The CDR3 is 20 residues long. The germline V and J ends were trimmed by 2 bases and 5 bases, with 29 bases remaining between them. In nucleotides, the CDR3 is TGTGCCAGCAGTTTAAAGGGGAGCCATGAGACTAGTCACCGGGGAGATACGCAGTATTTT. Amino acid sequence: CASSLKGSHETSHRGDTQYF.

As for this clone: The sample holds other DNA sequences that translate to the same CDR3. The chain employs TRBV9 and TRBJ2-6; D is unclear. CDR3 length equals 14 residues. Trimming removed 3 bases from V and 0 bases from J, with 4 bases in between. The V gene's germline CDR1 is SGDLS and CDR2 YYNGEE. The CDR3 DNA sequence: TGTGCCAGCAGCGGGACCTCTGGGGCCAACGTCCTGACTTTC. Translation gives CASSGTSGANVLTF.

The chain joins TRBV5-1 to TRBJ2-1; D is undetermined. V was pared by 0 bases and J by 4 bases, with 11 bases between. From germline, CDR1 is SGHRS and CDR2 YFSETQ. This CDR3 region has 15 residues. In nucleotides, the CDR3 is TGCGCCAGCAGCTTGGAGAGTGGGATATACAATGAGCAGTTCTTC. Amino acid sequence: CASSLESGIYNEQFF.

This clone has just a few counts. The chain is built from TRBV14 and TRBJ1-1; no definite D call. CDR1 is SGHDN, CDR2 FVKESK, per germline. There are 14 residues in the CDR3. Trimming cost V 2 bases and J 8 bases, with 15 bases left between them. CDR3 amino acids: CASSQPGPRGEAFF. As DNA, the CDR3 is TGTGCCAGCAGCCAACCGGGTCCAAGAGGAGAAGCTTTCTTT.

J is TRBJ1-2 and V is TRBV25-1, with TRBD1 as a possible D gene (6 bases). Deletions cut 6 bases from V and 1 base from J, with 15 bases between. The CDR3 is made up of 15 amino acids. Germline V lookup: CDR1 MGHDK, CDR2 SYGVNS. This chain's CDR3 is CASRDGTSDNYGYTF. CDR3 bases: TGTGCCAGCAGGGACGGGACATCGGATAACTATGGCTACACCTTC.

The chain recombines TRBV27 with TRBJ2-7; D uncertain. The V gene lost 4 bases and the J gene lost 3 bases, with 10 bases spanning the gap. The CDR3 length is 13 residues. CDR1 MNHEY and CDR2 SMNVEV come from the germline V gene (reference sequence). DNA for the CDR3: TGTGCCAGCAGTTCCCACTCCATCTACGAGCAGTACTTC. This sequence encodes CASSSHSIYEQYF.

J is TRBJ1-1 and V is TRBV7-9, with 11 bases identical to TRBD1. The J segment lost 3 bases and the V segment lost 4 bases, leaving 1 base of the junction unmatched. The germline gives CDR1 SEHNR, CDR2 FQNEAQ (reference sequence). The CDR3 contains 14 residues. CDR3 protein: CASSWTGGDTEAFF. For the CDR3, the DNA is TGTGCCAGCAGCTGGACAGGGGGCGACACTGAAGCTTTCTTT.

As for this clone: Additional DNA sequences in this sample encode the identical CDR3. The J gene is TRBJ2-3, the V gene TRBV27; D gene unclear. This CDR3 contains 11 residues. V was pared by 6 bases and J by 3 bases, with 4 bases between. Germline V CDR1 and CDR2: MNHEY, SMNVEV (reference sequence). The CDR3 loop is CASRSTDTQYF. The DNA for the CDR3 is TGTGCCAGCAGGTCTACAGATACGCAGTATTTT.

V gene TRBV27 combines with J gene TRBJ1-4; 8 bases map to TRBD1. CDR1 MNHEY and CDR2 SMNVEV come from the germline V gene (reference sequence). V was clipped by 8 bases and J by 0 bases; unmatched bases: 8. CDR3 length equals 16 residues. CDR3 bases: TGTGCCAGCCACAGGGGGGGGATTGCAACTAATGAAAAACTGTTTTTT. Residues: CASHRGGIATNEKLFF.

The CDR3 loop reads CASSFLAGALYEQYF. The CDR3 DNA reads as TGTGCCAGCAGCTTCCTAGCGGGAGCCCTCTACGAGCAGTACTTC. The rearrangement links TRBV11-2 to TRBJ2-7; 10 bases agree with TRBD2. CDR3 length: 15 amino acids. Germline CDR1 is SGHAT and CDR2 is FQNNGV. J gave up 3 bases and V 3 bases, and 5 bases lay outside the gene matches. Using reference TRBV11-2 and TRBJ2-7 for the parts outside the CDR3, the full variable domain is EAGVAQSPRYKIIEKRQSVAFWCNPISGHATLYWYQQILGQGPKLLIQFQNNGVVDDSQLPKDRFSAERLKGVDSTLKIQPAKLEDSAVYLCASSFLAGALYEQYFGPGTRLTVT.

This clone appeared once. The rearrangement links TRBV28 to TRBJ2-1, with 8 positions matching TRBD2. CDR1 and CDR2 from the germline V gene are MDHEN and SYDVKM. The V segment lost 7 bases and the J segment 0 bases; nucleotides outside the gene matches: 8. The CDR3 is 16 residues long. The CDR3 DNA sequence: TGTGCCAGCAAGACACTAGCGGAGGCCTCCTACAATGAGCAGTTCTTC. It translates to CASKTLAEASYNEQFF.

The chain uses TRBV7-9 and TRBJ2-1, with 8 bases matching TRBD1. From germline, CDR1 is SEHNR and CDR2 FQNEAQ (reference sequence). The CDR3 is made up of 16 amino acids. Trimming took 2 bases from V and 8 from J; bases not matched to a gene: 11. The CDR3 region has the DNA TGTGCCAGCAGCTTAATGGACAGGGAATGGGTGGATGAGCAGTTCTTC. Its protein is CASSLMDREWVDEQFF.

On this clone itself: The sample holds other DNA sequences that translate to the same CDR3. The chain uses TRBV10-3 and TRBJ2-2; no clear D gene. The CDR3 consists of 11 residues. In germline, CDR1 is ENHRY, CDR2 SYGVKD. V was pared by 3 bases and J by 6 bases, with 2 bases between. The CDR3 DNA is TGTGCCATCAGTGATTCCGGGGAGCTGTTTTTT. Translating gives CAISDSGELFF.

The gene calls are TRBV4-2 and TRBJ1-1; 9 bases line up with TRBD1. V lost 2 bases, J lost 0 bases, and 4 bases stayed unmatched. The CDR3 loop spans 16 amino acids. In germline, CDR1 is LGHNA, CDR2 YNFKEQ. The CDR3 bases are TGTGCCAGCAGCCAACCGGGACAGGGTCTGAACACTGAAGCTTTCTTT. This sequence encodes CASSQPGQGLNTEAFF.

This chain uses TRBV19 with TRBJ2-1, with 7 bases identical to TRBD1. This CDR3 has 16 amino acids. After removal of 10 bases from V and 0 bases from J, the junction contained 12 bases not matched to a gene. Germline values: CDR1 LNHDA, CDR2 SQIVND (reference sequence). The CDR3: CATQTSGGSSYNEQFF. CDR3 bases: TGTGCCACCCAGACATCAGGGGGAAGCTCCTACAATGAGCAGTTCTTC.

This chain connects TRBV28 to TRBJ2-7; tentatively, D is TRBD1 or TRBD2 (5 bases each). The germline CDR1 and CDR2 sequences are MDHEN and SYDVKM. Trimming pared 2 bases from V and 7 bases from J, leaving 12 bases between. The length of the CDR3 is 13 residues. The CDR3 region has the DNA TGTGCCAGCAGTTTAGAGGGGACCCGGGAGCAGTACTTC. This sequence encodes CASSLEGTREQYF.

V is TRBV11-3 and J is TRBJ1-2; 10 nucleotides agree with TRBD1. The CDR3 totals 16 residues. The germline V gene has CDR1 SGHNT and CDR2 YENEEA. Trimming removed 0 bases from V and 3 bases from J; junction bases left unmatched: 4. The CDR3 region has the DNA TGTGCCAGCAGCTTAGAGGACAGGGGGTACGACTATGGCTACACCTTC. Protein sequence: CASSLEDRGYDYGYTF. Looking up the rest from reference TRBV11-3 and TRBJ1-2 gives the full variable domain: EAGVVQSPRYKIIEKKQPVAFWCNPISGHNTLYWYLQNLGQGPELLIRYENEEAVDDSQLPKDRFSAERLKGVDSTLKIQPAELGDSAVYLCASSLEDRGYDYGYTFGSGTRLTVV.

The J gene is TRBJ1-2, the V gene TRBV27; D is possibly TRBD1 (6 bases). Trimming took 0 bases from V and 4 from J, leaving 18 bases between them. The CDR3 loop spans 17 amino acids. Germline CDR1 reads MNHEY; CDR2 reads SMNVEV (reference sequence). The CDR3 region has the DNA TGTGCCAGCAGTTTATCGTATTCGGGGGCAGCACTCTATGGCTACACCTTC. It is translated as CASSLSYSGAALYGYTF.

This chain uses TRBV4-1 with TRBJ2-7; D might be TRBD1 (6 bases). V was clipped by 1 base and J by 6 bases, with 16 bases between them. Germline V gene lookup returns CDR1 MGHRA and CDR2 YSYEKL. The CDR3 runs 15 residues. The CDR3 DNA is TGCGCCAGCAGCCAAGCTTTTCCAGGGGAGTTCGAGCAGTACTTC. Translation gives CASSQAFPGEFEQYF.

The rearrangement joins TRBV7-9 to TRBJ1-4; D is unclear. The germline CDR1 and CDR2 sequences are SEHNR and FQNEAQ (reference sequence). The CDR3 consists of 11 residues. V lost 6 bases and J lost 5, with 4 bases in between. The CDR3 here is CASRRNEKLFF. CDR3 sequence (DNA): TGTGCCAGCAGACGAAATGAAAAACTGTTTTTT.

The chain links TRBV5-6 to TRBJ2-7; TRBD2 matches at 10 bases. Germline V CDR1 and CDR2: SGHDT, YYEEEE. V dropped 0 bases and J dropped 3; count of bases not matched to a gene: 3. CDR3 length: 15 residues. CDR3 loop: CASSLEREGIYEQYF. The CDR3 nucleotides are TGTGCCAGCAGCTTGGAGCGGGAGGGGATCTACGAGCAGTACTTC.

The genes are TRBV15 and TRBJ1-5; D is possibly TRBD1 (5 bases). Germline lookup yields CDR1 LNHNV and CDR2 YYDKDF (reference sequence). V was pared by 1 base and J by 7 bases, with 14 bases between. The CDR3 extends over 15 amino acids. CDR3 region: CATSRVLGERQPQHF. For the CDR3, the DNA is TGTGCCACCAGCAGAGTATTGGGGGAAAGGCAGCCCCAGCATTTT.

The chain employs TRBV19 and TRBJ1-1; D remains unclear. V shed 0 bases and J shed 0 bases, with 14 bases lying between them. Germline V gene sequence: CDR1 LNHDA, CDR2 SQIVND (reference sequence). CDR3 length equals 17 residues. The CDR3 loop reads CASSIDLYGKLNTEAFF. In nucleotides, the CDR3 is TGTGCCAGTAGTATAGATCTATACGGCAAATTGAACACTGAAGCTTTCTTT.

V gene TRBV7-9 combines with J gene TRBJ2-7; 8 bases are a match to TRBD1. Germline V CDR1 and CDR2: SEHNR, FQNEAQ (reference sequence). Trimming took 1 base from V and 3 from J; bases not matched to a gene: 5. The CDR3 has 15 residues. The CDR3 bases are TGTGCCAGCAGCTTAGGGGACAGGATATACTACGAGCAGTACTTC. Translation gives CASSLGDRIYYEQYF.

This clone was counted only a few times. This chain uses TRBV25-1 with TRBJ1-1; 8 bases agree with TRBD1. The J segment lost 11 bases and the V segment lost 6 bases, leaving 5 bases of the junction unmatched. The germline V gene has CDR1 MGHDK and CDR2 SYGVNS. The CDR3 is 11 residues long. This chain's CDR3 is CASSRGLAAFF. CDR3 DNA sequence: TGTGCCAGCAGCAGGGGGCTTGCGGCTTTCTTT. The full variable domain, rest sourced from reference TRBV25-1 and TRBJ1-1, is EADIYQTPRYLVIGTGKKITLECSQTMGHDKMYWYQQDPGMELHLIHYSYGVNSTEKGDLSSESTVSRIRTEHFPLTLESARPSHTSQYLCASSRGLAAFFGQGTRLTVV.

The chain employs TRBV21-1 and TRBJ2-7. TRBV21-1 is reported as a pseudogene. The CDR3 spans 15 residues. CDR3 nucleotides: TGTGCCAGCAGCCTGGGGGGGACAGACGGATACGAGCAGTACTTC. It codes for CASSLGGTDGYEQYF.